Described below is a single T cell receptor beta chain sequence and its context. What it binds is unknown. Per germline, CDR1 SGHTA and CDR2 FQGNSA. CDR3 size: 15 residues. Trimming left V 5 bases short and J 0 bases short, with 10 bases between. This record comes from a study of cytomegalovirus exposure and HLA in healthy donors. Study at large: Across 300 to 400 genotyped donors, about 80% landed in the Caucasian-associated ancestry cluster. Study outcomes and limitations: It was only CMV serostatus that was available as immune exposure information. Later analysis demonstrated an association between a missense DCLRE1C variant and TCR beta V- and J-gene trimming. By HLA locus, TCR association rates varied in a later analysis, with DRB1 showing the most and HLA-C the fewest.

13 Jbeta primers and 60 Vbeta primers were used for the PCR. The repertoire was sequenced with immunoSEQ multiplex PCR; TCRdb's copy has only in-frame clones and lacks some. The sample records some 130,000 clones, around 80% being singletons. This clonotype was sampled from a man between 25 and 39 years old in good health. This chain links TRBV7-2 with TRBJ1-4, with D possibly matching TRBD1 (5 bases). Input material: PBMCs. The CDR3 region is CASSEQVTTNEKLFF. The CDR3 DNA sequence: TGTGCCAGCAGCGAACAGGTGACAACTAATGAAAAACTGTTTTTT.